Only one count was recorded for the clone carrying this T cell receptor beta chain. No antigen is known for it. The data were taken from a study of radiotherapy plus CTLA-4 blockade in lung cancer. Study overall: Objective responses were observed in 15% to 20% of patients, and disease control was achieved by roughly 30%. Findings and limits, study-wide: Per reports, early blood T cell clone dynamics, plus interferon-beta, forecast response most strongly. Once radiotherapy plus ipilimumab had been given, TCR clones derived from tumor expanded in blood.

CDR1 is SNHLY and CDR2 is FYNNEI in the germline V gene. The germline V and J ends were trimmed by 8 bases and 7 bases, with 8 bases remaining between them. The CDR3 is made up of 10 amino acids. Sequencing was performed with immunoSEQ multiplex PCR; in TCRdb, only in-frame clones are kept and a portion is missing. The sample comprises tens of thousands of clones, roughly four fifths of which are singletons, and 7.5% to 8% rests with the top ten. This receptor was identified in a human donor with non-small cell lung cancer who had stable disease on radiotherapy plus ipilimumab. Sequencing used peripheral blood, obtained from a patient treated with radiotherapy plus ipilimumab. The rearrangement joins TRBV2 to TRBJ2-5, with D tentatively TRBD1 or TRBD2 (5 bases each). The CDR3 DNA sequence: TGTGCCAGCGGGGGTGTGACCCAGTACTTC. This encodes CASGGVTQYF.